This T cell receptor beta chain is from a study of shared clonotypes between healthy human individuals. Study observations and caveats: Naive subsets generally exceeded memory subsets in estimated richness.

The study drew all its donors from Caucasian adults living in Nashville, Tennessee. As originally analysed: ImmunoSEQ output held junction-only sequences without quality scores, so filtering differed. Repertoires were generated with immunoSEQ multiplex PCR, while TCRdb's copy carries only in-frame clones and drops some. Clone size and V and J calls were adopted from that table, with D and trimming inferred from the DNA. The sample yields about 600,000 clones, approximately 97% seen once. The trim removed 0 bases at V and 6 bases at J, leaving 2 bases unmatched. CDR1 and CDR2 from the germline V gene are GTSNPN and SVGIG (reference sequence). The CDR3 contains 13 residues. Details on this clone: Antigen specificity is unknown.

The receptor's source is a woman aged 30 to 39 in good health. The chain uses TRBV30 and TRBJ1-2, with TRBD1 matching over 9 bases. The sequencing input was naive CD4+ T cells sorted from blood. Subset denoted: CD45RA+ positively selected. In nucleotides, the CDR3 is TGTGCCTGGAGTGTACAGGGGGCTCATGGCTACACCTTC. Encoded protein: CAWSVQGAHGYTF.